The 7 T cell receptor beta chains given below trace back to one sample, sequenced in a study of spatial heterogeneity in lung cancer. TCRdb itself ran the 5' RACE reads through MiXCR, one entry per CDR3 protein. The profile covers 24,000 or so distinct CDR3 sequences, with about 3.3% appearing a single time and around 26% taken by the ten largest. Time point described: sample taken at primary tumor resection. No cells were sorted before sequencing. The whole RNA sequenced was extracted from tumor, nontumor lung or frozen PBMC. The sequencing used PBMCs, collected at surgery. The receptor set was obtained from a female donor with early-stage non-small cell lung cancer.

This clonotype has at least ten counts. CDR3 bases: TGTGCCAGCAGTTGGTGGCAGAACACTGAAGCTTTCTTT. Translated, it gives CASSWWQNTEAFF. V and J are TRBV27 and TRBJ1-1; the D is unclear. The length of the CDR3 is 13 residues. CDR1 and CDR2 (germline): MNHEY, SMNVEV (reference sequence). V dropped 4 bases and J dropped 1 base, with 7 bases sitting between them.

This clonotype was counted ten times or more. V and J are TRBV27 and TRBJ2-2; TRBD2 matches at 8 bases. V shed 4 bases and J 4 bases; nucleotides not matched to a gene: 5. Germline CDR1 and CDR2: MNHEY and SMNVEV (reference sequence). The CDR3 length is 15 residues. This CDR3 is CASSSRLAPTGELFF. CDR3 nucleotide sequence: TGTGCCAGCAGTTCCCGACTAGCGCCCACCGGGGAGCTGTTTTTT.

This clonotype was found many times. The chain combines TRBV27 with TRBJ2-1, with TRBD2 identical over 8 bases. CDR1 is MNHEY and CDR2 is SMNVEV in the germline V gene (reference sequence). V lost 4 bases and J lost 8; bases outside the gene matches: 13. This CDR3 has 16 amino acids. CDR3 nucleotides: TGTGCCAGCAGTTCTAGCGGGCCAAGGCTCTGGGATGAGCAGTTCTTC. It yields the protein CASSSSGPRLWDEQFF.

On this clonotype: This may stem from a read error, because a much larger clone lies one nucleotide away. The CDR3 DNA is TGTGCCAGCAGTTTCATTCCGGACGGTTCCACCGGGGAGCCGTTTTTT. It is translated as CASSFIPDGSTGEPFF. The chain employs TRBV28 and TRBJ2-2, with a tentative D call TRBD2 (5 bases). The length of the CDR3 is 16 residues. Germline lookup yields CDR1 MDHEN and CDR2 SYDVKM.

This clonotype was observed many times. This chain links TRBV7-3 with TRBJ1-6; 8 positions match TRBD1. The germline CDR1 and CDR2 sequences are SGHTA and FQGTGA. The CDR3 runs 14 residues. After removal of 6 bases from V and 9 bases from J, the junction contained 7 bases not matched to a gene. The CDR3: CASRSGTGSSPLHF. DNA for the CDR3: TGTGCCAGCAGATCCGGGACAGGTTCTTCACCCCTCCACTTT.

In this sample, this clonotype turned up a few times. The chain joins TRBV5-5 to TRBJ2-6; D gene unclear. The CDR3 spans 16 residues. Between the trimmed V and J ends, which lost 0 bases and 1 base, there was a span of 8 bases. The germline gives CDR1 SGHKS, CDR2 YYEKEE (reference sequence). The CDR3 region has the DNA TGTGCCAGCAGCTTGGCCATTGGATCTGGGGCCAACGTCCTGACTTTC. It codes for CASSLAIGSGANVLTF.

In this sample, this clonotype turned up many times. This chain joins TRBV12-3 or TRBV12-4 and TRBJ1-1; tentative D call: TRBD1 (5 bases). The CDR3 covers 14 residues. Trimming left V 5 bases short and J 4 bases short, with 14 bases between. The CDR3 DNA is TGTGCCAGCAGTCAAGGAGGGGTGGGCACTGAAGCTTTCTTT. Translating gives CASSQGGVGTEAFF.